The 18 T cell receptor beta chains reported below all come from one sample, sequenced in a study of T-cell reconstitution after alpha-beta-depleted transplantation in children. A library of TCRbeta sequences, prepared with unique molecular identifiers, was generated. TCRdb re-analysed the PCR reads in MiXCR, keeping a single row per CDR3 protein. The sample records 490,000 or so distinct CDR3 sequences, about an eighth being singletons. This sample comprised PBMCs from the stem cell graft donor, obtained from the stem cell graft. These receptor sequences come from a human donor who donated a stem cell graft to a child with combined immunodeficiency.

The sample holds a few counts of this clonotype. The chain links TRBV24-1 to TRBJ2-7; possibly TRBD1 or TRBD2 for D (6 bases each). The CDR3 has 16 amino acids. Trimming stripped 4 bases from V and 3 bases from J, with 18 bases between. Germline CDR1 and CDR2: KGHDR and SFDVKD. CDR3 nucleotide sequence: TGTGCCACCAGTGACCTTGGGCCGCGGGACAACTACGAGCAGTACTTC. It translates to CATSDLGPRDNYEQYF.

This clonotype turned up a few times. The J gene is TRBJ1-4, the V gene TRBV24-1; no definite D call. The CDR3 covers 14 residues. The germline CDR1 and CDR2 sequences are KGHDR and SFDVKD. The germline V and J ends were trimmed by 4 bases and 4 bases, with 9 bases remaining between them. The CDR3 spells CATSEWGGNEKLFF. CDR3 DNA: TGTGCCACCAGTGAATGGGGTGGTAATGAAAAACTGTTTTTT.

The V call is TRBV19, the J call TRBJ2-1; 15 nucleotides match TRBD2. V was clipped by 4 bases and J by 8 bases; unmatched bases: 18. In germline, CDR1 is LNHDA, CDR2 SQIVND (reference sequence). This CDR3 region has 20 residues. The DNA for the CDR3 is TGTGCCAGTAGTAGTTCCATCTACGGACTAGCGGGGGGGCCTCTCGATGAGCAGTTCTTC. Its translation is CASSSSIYGLAGGPLDEQFF.

There are many counts of this clonotype. The V gene is TRBV14, the J gene TRBJ2-7; a possible D gene is TRBD1 (6 bases). The germline gives CDR1 SGHDN, CDR2 FVKESK. V was shortened by 4 bases and J by 3 bases, with 13 bases between the two germline ends. The CDR3 length is 14 residues. CDR3 residues: CASSLLDSFYEQYF. The CDR3 nucleotides read TGTGCCAGCAGCCTCTTGGACAGTTTCTACGAGCAGTACTTC.

The rearrangement joins TRBV20-1 to TRBJ1-2; 8 bases align to TRBD1. With 3 bases clipped from V and 5 bases from J, the junction kept 2 bases outside the gene matches. The CDR3 has 12 amino acids. Germline V CDR1 and CDR2: DFQATT, SNEGSKA (reference sequence). CDR3 in amino acids: CSASQGAYGYTF. CDR3 coding DNA: TGCAGTGCTAGTCAGGGGGCATATGGCTACACCTTC.

This clonotype was seen repeatedly, ten times or more. The V and J genes are TRBV12-3 or TRBV12-4 and TRBJ2-2; 11 nucleotides align to TRBD1. There are 17 residues in the CDR3. Trimming at V came to 7 bases and at J to 2 bases, leaving 9 bases not matched to a gene. The CDR3 protein is CASNPRTGGTNTGELFF. The CDR3 DNA sequence: TGTGCCAGCAACCCCCGGACAGGGGGCACTAACACCGGGGAGCTGTTTTTT.

This clonotype was seen a few times. The chain is built from TRBV5-1 and TRBJ2-1; TRBD2 matches at 13 bases. The J segment lost 13 bases and the V segment lost 3 bases, leaving 7 bases of the junction unmatched. CDR1 SGHRS and CDR2 YFSETQ come from the germline V gene. The CDR3 is made up of 14 amino acids. The CDR3 spells CASSSRTSGGSQFF. Here the CDR3 DNA reads TGCGCCAGCAGCTCGAGGACTAGCGGGGGCTCTCAGTTCTTC.

The CDR3 DNA sequence: TGTGCCAGCAGCCCCAGCGCCGTCGGGGGTGAAGCTTTCTTT. Protein product: CASSPSAVGGEAFF. This rearrangement joins TRBV7-2 to TRBJ1-1; perhaps TRBD1 as D (5 bases). Germline V gene sequence: CDR1 SGHTA, CDR2 FQGNSA. This CDR3 is 14 amino acids long. V lost 5 bases to trimming and J lost 7 bases, with 17 bases between them.

V is TRBV10-3 and J is TRBJ2-1; D is unresolved. Per the germline V gene, CDR1 is ENHRY and CDR2 is SYGVKD. Trimming left V 11 bases short and J 10 bases short, with 24 bases between. This CDR3 is 14 amino acids long. The CDR3 nucleotides are TGTGCCTTCTATGCGCTCGTGGCTCCATCCGAGCAGTTCTTC. Protein sequence: CAFYALVAPSEQFF.

This clonotype was found many times. At one end the junction does not follow the germline gene, possibly because of a read error. The genes are TRBV29-1 and TRBJ1-1; 8 positions match TRBD1. The CDR3 spans 14 residues. Germline V gene data show CDR1 as SQVTM and CDR2 as ANQGSEA. The CDR3, as DNA: TGCAGCGTGGAAGGACAGGGCATCTACACTGAAGCTTTCTTT. Its protein product is CSVEGQGIYTEAFF. The complete variable domain, with remaining parts taken from reference TRBV29-1 and TRBJ1-1, reads SAVISQKPSRDICQRGTSLTIQCQVDSQVTMMFWYRQQPGQSLTLIATANQGSEATYESGFVIDKFPISRPNLTFSTLTVSNMSPEDSSIYLCSVEGQGIYTEAFFGQGTRLTVV.

This clonotype was picked up many times. This chain joins TRBV5-1 and TRBJ1-1; D is possibly TRBD1 (6 bases). The CDR3 is 20 residues long. The germline V gene has CDR1 SGHRS and CDR2 YFSETQ. V lost 4 bases to trimming and J lost 0 bases, with 28 bases between them. The CDR3 region is CASSLHPVGQGSLMNTEAFF. CDR3 in DNA: TGCGCCAGCAGCCTCCATCCGGTGGGGCAGGGGAGCCTAATGAACACTGAAGCTTTCTTT.

This clonotype was counted between two and nine times. The CDR3 sequence is CASSAFGGASGELFF. The CDR3 DNA is TGTGCCAGCAGCGCCTTCGGGGGGGCATCCGGGGAGCTGTTTTTT. The V call is TRBV9, the J call TRBJ2-2, with TRBD2 identical over 8 bases. Germline CDR1 reads SGDLS; CDR2 reads YYNGEE. The CDR3 is 15 amino acids. V was pared by 3 bases and J by 6 bases, with 7 bases of the junction left unmatched.

The chain recombines TRBV7-6 with TRBJ2-7; 9 positions agree with TRBD1. After removal of 1 base from V and 2 bases from J, the junction contained 3 bases not matched to a gene. The CDR3 is made up of 15 amino acids. Looked up from germline, CDR1 is SGHVS and CDR2 is FNYEAQ. For the CDR3, the DNA is TGTGCCAGCAGCTTAGGCGGGACAGGGCCCTACGAGCAGTACTTC. It specifies CASSLGGTGPYEQYF.

This rearrangement joins TRBV7-9 to TRBJ2-4, with 11 bases identical to TRBD1. From germline, CDR1 is SEHNR and CDR2 FQNEAQ (reference sequence). The CDR3 is 14 amino acids. V was pared by 5 bases and J by 8 bases, with 5 bases of the junction left unmatched. CDR3 coding DNA: TGTGCCAGCAGCGCGGGACAGGGGGGCCACATTCAGTACTTC. Encoded protein: CASSAGQGGHIQYF.

This clonotype was recorded many times. The V gene is TRBV27, the J gene TRBJ2-5; 10 nucleotides align to TRBD2. Trimming removed 4 bases from V and 5 bases from J; junction bases left unmatched: 7. Germline V gives CDR1 MNHEY, CDR2 SMNVEV (reference sequence). The CDR3 sequence is 15 residues long. CDR3 in DNA: TGTGCCAGCAGTTCCCCTAGCGGGAGAGGGGAGACCCAGTACTTC. Encoded protein: CASSSPSGRGETQYF.

This clonotype was counted ten times or more. This rearrangement joins TRBV12-3 or TRBV12-4 to TRBJ1-1; D is unclear. V was shortened by 1 base and J by 7 bases, with 10 bases between the two germline ends. This CDR3 has 13 amino acids. Here the CDR3 reads CASSLVVGSEAFF. The CDR3 DNA is TGTGCCAGCAGTTTAGTAGTCGGCAGTGAAGCTTTCTTT.

This clonotype was seen a handful of times. The chain couples TRBV6-2 or TRBV6-3 to TRBJ2-5; no firm D call. Trimming cost V 6 bases and J 2 bases, with 10 bases left between them. This CDR3 is built from 13 residues. Germline V gene lookup returns CDR1 MNHEY and CDR2 SVGEGT. CDR3 in DNA: TGTGCCAGCAGCCAACTCTGGCAAGAGACCCAGTACTTC. This codes for CASSQLWQETQYF.

V and J are TRBV6-2 or TRBV6-3 and TRBJ1-1, with a possible D match to TRBD1 (5 bases). The CDR3 is made up of 14 amino acids. Germline V gene data show CDR1 as MNHEY and CDR2 as SVGEGT. V was trimmed by 0 bases and J by 5 bases, leaving 10 bases between them. For the CDR3, the DNA is TGTGCCAGCAGTTACTCGGGGGGTGTTACTGAAGCTTTCTTT. Its translation: CASSYSGGVTEAFF.